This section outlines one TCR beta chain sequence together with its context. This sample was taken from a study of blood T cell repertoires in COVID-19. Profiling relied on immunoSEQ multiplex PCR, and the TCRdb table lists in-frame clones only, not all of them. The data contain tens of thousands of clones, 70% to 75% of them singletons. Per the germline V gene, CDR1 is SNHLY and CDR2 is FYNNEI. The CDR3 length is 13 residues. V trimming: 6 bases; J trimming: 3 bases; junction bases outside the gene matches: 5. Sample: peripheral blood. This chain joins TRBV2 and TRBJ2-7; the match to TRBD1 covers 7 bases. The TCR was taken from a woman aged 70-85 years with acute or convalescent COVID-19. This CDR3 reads CASRGTALYEQYF. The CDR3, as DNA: TGTGCCAGCAGGGGGACAGCTCTCTACGAGCAGTACTTC.